The clone carrying this T cell receptor (beta chain) was detected many times. This record comes from a study of human T cells and chemical hapten exposure. Whole blood that had not been fractionated was the source of extracted total RNA. TCRdb analysed the 5' RACE reads with MiXCR anew, one entry per CDR3 protein. Here the sample spans approximately 140,000 distinct CDR3 sequences, about 4% being singletons. This clonotype was sampled from a female donor in good health.

The CDR3 protein is CATLKYTGELFF. The CDR3 DNA follows: TGTGCCACCCTTAAATACACCGGGGAGCTGTTTTTT. The V and J genes are TRBV19 and TRBJ2-2; D call uncertain. V lost 10 bases, J lost 3 bases, and 9 bases lay in between. CDR3 length: 12 residues. Germline V gene lookup returns CDR1 LNHDA and CDR2 SQIVND (reference sequence).